Below, 10 T cell receptor beta chains from the same sample are listed, as sequenced in a study of T cells in Graves' hyperthyroidism and ophthalmopathy. Amplification yielded TCR beta CDR3 regions, with RNA transcripts as the source. With the HTBI primer set, the TCR CDR3 went through a first round of RT-PCR. MiXCR was run by TCRdb on the multiplex PCR reads, yielding one entry per CDR3 protein. The table lists around 190,000 distinct CDR3 sequences, over 15% of them singletons. Material: blood. These receptors all come from a woman aged 45-59 years with Graves' hyperthyroidism.

This clonotype was seen ten or more times. The limits of the CDR3 on the DNA are not certain, so only TCRdb's listed CDR3 is given. The chain couples TRBV12-3 or TRBV12-4 to TRBJ1-6; TRBD1, the D gene given by the table, was not confirmed from the DNA. The CDR3 contains 15 residues when both ends are counted. CDR3 residues: CASSSSGQGFSPLHF.

The J gene is TRBJ1-1, the V gene TRBV18; D remains ambiguous. Trimming took off 0 bases at V and 3 bases at J, with 8 bases between the two ends. The CDR3 totals 14 residues. Germline V gene sequence: CDR1 KGHSH, CDR2 LQKENI. The DNA of the CDR3 is TGTGCCAGCTCACCACCGAACCGGGACACTGAAGCTTTCTTT. Translation: CASSPPNRDTEAFF.

This clonotype was seen ten or more times. This sequence joins TRBV7-8 and TRBJ2-5; TRBD1 agrees at 8 bases. Germline V lookup: CDR1 SGHVS, CDR2 FQNEAQ. The ends lost 5 bases at V and 3 bases at J; junction bases unmatched: 8. The CDR3 is 15 residues long. The CDR3 loop reads CASSPAGGAKETQYF. The CDR3 nucleotides are TGTGCCAGCAGCCCAGCAGGGGGCGCGAAAGAGACCCAGTACTTC.

This clonotype was seen more than once but under ten times. The chain couples TRBV19 to TRBJ2-7; TRBD2 matches 9 bases. The CDR3 length is 14 residues. The V gene's germline CDR1 is LNHDA and CDR2 SQIVND (reference sequence). The trim removed 4 bases at V and 2 bases at J, leaving 3 bases unmatched. CDR3 sequence (DNA): TGTGCCAGTAGTACTAGCGGGGATACCTACGAGCAGTACTTC. Translation gives CASSTSGDTYEQYF.

This clonotype was picked up many times. This chain uses TRBV13 with TRBJ1-4; 10 nucleotides match TRBD1. This CDR3 has 15 residues. Per germline, CDR1 PRHDT and CDR2 FYEKMQ (reference sequence). After removal of 0 bases from V and 6 bases from J, the junction contained 1 base not matched to a gene. This chain's CDR3 is CASSLGGTGDEKLFF. The CDR3 DNA is TGTGCCAGCAGCTTAGGTGGGACAGGGGATGAAAAACTGTTTTTT.

In its sample, this clonotype was seen many times. The J gene is TRBJ1-2, the V gene TRBV9; 8 nucleotides line up with TRBD1. CDR3 size: 15 residues. The germline V gene encodes CDR1 SGDLS and CDR2 YYNGEE. V dropped 4 bases and J dropped 2; count of bases not matched to a gene: 7. CDR3 DNA: TGTGCCAGCAGCCCCTCGGACAGGGCCAACTATGGCTACACCTTC. Encoded protein: CASSPSDRANYGYTF.

This clonotype was observed at least ten times. The V call is TRBV7-9, the J call TRBJ2-7; D ambiguous. CDR1 and CDR2 from the germline V gene are SEHNR and FQNEAQ (reference sequence). CDR3 length: 13 amino acids. The germline V and J ends were trimmed by 3 bases and 7 bases, with 13 bases remaining between them. The CDR3 is CASSLTETGEQYF. The CDR3 DNA reads as TGTGCCAGCAGCTTGACCGAAACTGGGGAGCAGTACTTC.

The sample holds many counts of this clonotype. The chain employs TRBV11-1 and TRBJ2-3, with D perhaps matching TRBD2 (6 bases). CDR3 length: 14 amino acids. Germline loops: CDR1 SGHAT, CDR2 FQDESV (reference sequence). The V and J ends lost 5 bases and 0 bases respectively, with 9 bases between them. The chain's CDR3 is CASSPGLSTDTQYF. The CDR3 coding sequence is TGTGCCAGCAGCCCGGGACTGAGCACAGATACGCAGTATTTT.

This clonotype was seen repeatedly, ten times or more. The chain recombines TRBV11-2 with TRBJ1-2; 10 bases agree with TRBD1. Germline CDR1 is SGHAT and CDR2 is FQNNGV. The CDR3 consists of 14 residues. Trimming removed 3 bases from V and 6 bases from J; junction bases left unmatched: 4. This CDR3 reads CASSFGTGEHGYTF. The CDR3 coding sequence is TGTGCCAGCAGCTTCGGGACAGGGGAACATGGCTACACCTTC.

This clonotype was recorded many times. The chain combines TRBV20-1 with TRBJ2-3; perhaps D is TRBD1 or TRBD2 (6 bases each). The V end lost 3 bases, the J end lost 1 base, and 8 bases lay between the germline ends. The CDR3 runs to 13 residues. Germline CDR1 DFQATT, CDR2 SNEGSKA (reference sequence). The CDR3 reads CSASRGGTDTQYF. CDR3 coding DNA: TGCAGTGCTAGTAGGGGGGGCACAGATACGCAGTATTTT.